The rows below give T cell receptor beta chains drawn from one sample of a study of T cell responses to AZD1222 COVID-19 vaccine. Using immunoSEQ multiplex PCR, the repertoire was profiled, and TCRdb retains in-frame clones only, with some absent. The sample yields tens of thousands of clones, nearly 90% seen once. This specimen consisted of peripheral blood, obtained 28 days after the second AZD1222 dose. Receptors originate from an adult who received the AZD1222 COVID-19 vaccine. Each CDR3 is given with its conserved first and last residue. The D gene is left open where the match is weak. Rows may omit the clone size; those that give it use once, few, many or a size class.

clone size	V gene	D gene	J gene	CDR3 DNA	CDR3 protein
few	TRBV6-5	TRBD1	TRBJ1-2	TGTGCCAGCAGGACTTCACGGGACAGGTCGATATACTACACCTTC	CASRTSRDRSIYYTF
.	TRBV5-1	.	TRBJ1-1	TGCGCCAGCAGCTTTGGCACTGAAGCTTTCTTT	CASSFGTEAFF
.	TRBV29-1	.	TRBJ1-2	TGCAGCGTTGGGGCGGGGACCGGCTACACCTTC	CSVGAGTGYTF
.	TRBV11-1	.	TRBJ1-1	TGTGCCAGCAGCTTTTCGCCGGGACACACCGAAGCTTTCTTT	CASSFSPGHTEAFF
.	TRBV13	.	TRBJ2-1	TGTGCCAGCAGCTTGGGTTATGGGGGTGGAATCTACAATGAGCAGTTCTTC	CASSLGYGGGIYNEQFF
.	TRBV18	TRBD2	TRBJ2-3	TGTGCCAGCTCACCCGGACTAGCGGGAGTGGATACGCAGTATTTT	CASSPGLAGVDTQYF
.	TRBV5-1	.	TRBJ2-5	TGCGCCAGCACCTATGGGACGGGCACAATTCAAGAGACCCAGTACTTC	CASTYGTGTIQETQYF
.	TRBV6-7	.	TRBJ1-4	TGTGCCAGCAGTAGGAGCATTAATGAAAAACTGTTTTTT	CASSRSINEKLFF
.	TRBV30	.	TRBJ1-5	TGTGCCTGGAGTGTATTAGGGACGGGGCAGCCCCAGCATTTT	CAWSVLGTGQPQHF
.	TRBV24-1	.	TRBJ2-1	TGTGCCACCAGTGATTTGCGGACCGGGAGTGAGCAGTTCTTC	CATSDLRTGSEQFF
.	TRBV9	TRBD2	TRBJ2-3	TGTGCCAGCAGCCCGGGACTAGCGGGAGGATCAGATACGCAGTATTTT	CASSPGLAGGSDTQYF
.	TRBV4-3	.	TRBJ2-1	TGCGCCAGCAGCCAAGAGGGTAGCGGAAGGAATGAGCAGTTCTTC	CASSQEGSGRNEQFF
.	TRBV10-3	.	TRBJ1-1	TGTGCCATCAGTGGGGGACCGACGAACACTGAAGCTTTCTTT	CAISGGPTNTEAFF
.	TRBV24-1	.	TRBJ2-2	TGTGCCACCAGTGATCCCTCCGGGACCGGCGGGGAGCTGTTTTTT	CATSDPSGTGGELFF
.	TRBV6-1	TRBD1	TRBJ1-3	TGTGCCAGCAGTGGGGACAGGGAGGGACTCTCTGGAAACACCATATATTTT	CASSGDREGLSGNTIYF
.	TRBV19	TRBD2	TRBJ2-7	TGTGCCAGTAGTACGGTAGCGGGGATGGACTACGAGCAGTACTTC	CASSTVAGMDYEQYF
.	TRBV12-3/TRBV12-4	TRBD1	TRBJ1-5	TGTGCCAGCAGTTCATCCACCGGGACAGTTTGCTTT	CASSSSTGTVCF
.	TRBV7-2	TRBD1	TRBJ1-1	TGTGCCAGCAGCCGACAGGGCTACACTGAAGCTTTCTTT	CASSRQGYTEAFF
.	TRBV4-3	.	TRBJ1-2	TGCGCCAGCAGCCAAGTCGGGGACTATGGCTACACCTTC	CASSQVGDYGYTF
once	TRBV14	.	TRBJ2-6	TGTGCCAGCAGCACCCTAGGCGGGGCTGGGGCCAACGTCCTGACTTTC	CASSTLGGAGANVLTF
.	TRBV19	.	TRBJ1-1	TGTGCCAGTAGGCCCGGACACGGCGGGGCAAGTGAAGCTTTCTTT	CASRPGHGGASEAFF
.	TRBV4-3	.	TRBJ1-1	TGCGCCAGCAGCCACCCCGGACAGATGAACACTGAAGCTTTCTTT	CASSHPGQMNTEAFF
.	TRBV20-1	TRBD2	TRBJ2-7	TGCAGTGCTAGTTTGGCGGCTAGCGGTCTAAAGGCCTACGAGCAGTACTTC	CSASLAASGLKAYEQYF
.	TRBV6-5	.	TRBJ1-2	TGTGCCAGCAGTTACCGCCGGGAGGGGAGCTATGGCTACACCTTC	CASSYRREGSYGYTF
.	TRBV6-4	.	TRBJ2-3	TGTGCCAGCAGTGACGGGAGCACAGATACGCAGTATTTT	CASSDGSTDTQYF
.	TRBV6-1	TRBD1	TRBJ2-7	TGTGCCAGCAGTCCGGGACAGCGTGGCGAGCAGTACTTC	CASSPGQRGEQYF
.	TRBV19	.	TRBJ1-1	TGTGCCAGTAGTATTCCGCCGACTGTAAAAGCTTTCTTT	CASSIPPTVKAFF
few	TRBV21-1	.	TRBJ2-1	TGTGCCAGCAGCAAAGGAGGCCGGGAGGGTCAGAGGAATGAGCAGTTCTTC	CASSKGGREGQRNEQFF
.	TRBV30	.	TRBJ1-5	TGTGCCTGGAGTGGGGGAAGAGGAACAGTCTCCAATCAGCCCCAGCATTTT	CAWSGGRGTVSNQPQHF
few	TRBV7-6	TRBD2	TRBJ2-7	TGTGCCAGCAGCTTAGGGACTAGCGGGAGTGGCGAGCAGTACTTC	CASSLGTSGSGEQYF
.	TRBV1	.	TRBJ2-2	TGCACCAGCAGCCATCGGCCGAGGGAAACGGGACAGGGTCCAATTACGAACACCGGGGAGCTGTTTTTT	CTSSHRPRETGQGPITNTGELFF
.	TRBV12-3/TRBV12-4	.	TRBJ1-1	TGTGCCAGCAGCCCATCAATTAGCGAAGCTTTCTTT	CASSPSISEAFF